One and the same sample provided the 11 T cell receptor beta chains below, sequenced in a study of graft-versus-host responses after intestinal transplantation. The repertoire was sequenced with immunoSEQ multiplex PCR; TCRdb's copy has only in-frame clones and lacks some. Counted here are fewer than 150,000 clones, over 85% occurring once; the ten biggest clones make up roughly 0.17%. Their target antigens are unknown. The sequenced sample was unstimulated CD4+ T cells sorted from spleen or lymph node cells, obtained before intestinal transplant. The receptors were sampled from a human donor who received an intestinal transplant.

Here the CDR3 reads CASSPGRGGRQPQHF. Written as DNA, the CDR3 is TGTGCCAGCAGCCCCGGCAGGGGAGGACGTCAGCCCCAGCATTTT. The chain uses TRBV7-8 and TRBJ1-5, with a weak D call TRBD1 (6 bases). Per the germline V gene, CDR1 is SGHVS and CDR2 is FQNEAQ. CDR3 length: 15 residues. The ends were cut back, 5 bases at V and 6 bases at J, with 17 bases in the middle.

This clone has just one count. The chain recombines TRBV6-1 with TRBJ1-1; 9 nucleotides align to TRBD1. The CDR3 has 16 amino acids. In germline, CDR1 is MNHNS, CDR2 SASEGT. J was trimmed by 5 bases and V by 2 bases; bases with no gene match: 9. In DNA form, the CDR3 reads TGTGCCAGCAGTGAACTACAGGGGGCGCGAGGGACTGAAGCTTTCTTT. This gives the protein CASSELQGARGTEAFF.

In this sample, this clone turned up once. This sequence joins TRBV10-2 and TRBJ2-5, with 12 bases identical to TRBD2. V lost 7 bases, J lost 3 bases, and 3 bases stayed unmatched. CDR1 is WSHSY, CDR2 SAAADI, per germline. The CDR3 is made up of 14 amino acids. The CDR3: CASTTSGGKETQYF. In nucleotides, the CDR3 is TGCGCCAGCACCACTAGCGGGGGGAAAGAGACCCAGTACTTC.

V is TRBV29-1 and J is TRBJ2-6; possibly TRBD1 or TRBD2 for D (6 bases each). CDR1 and CDR2 (germline): SQVTM, ANQGSEA. V dropped 5 bases and J dropped 0 bases, with 14 bases sitting between them. The CDR3 extends over 16 amino acids. The DNA for the CDR3 is TGCAGCGTTTCCCGGGGGCCCTTCTCTGGGGCCAACGTCCTGACTTTC. It specifies CSVSRGPFSGANVLTF.

The chain combines TRBV2 with TRBJ1-5; 12 nucleotides align to TRBD1. The CDR3 totals 16 residues. Looked up from germline, CDR1 is SNHLY and CDR2 is FYNNEI. V gave up 8 bases and J gave up 2 bases; unmatched junction bases: 7. The CDR3 protein is CASGDRGPPGNQPQHF. The CDR3 DNA reads TGTGCCAGCGGGGACAGGGGGCCTCCCGGCAATCAGCCCCAGCATTTT.

The chain is built from TRBV27 and TRBJ2-6; 8 positions agree with TRBD1. The V gene end was trimmed by 5 bases and the J gene end by 0 bases; junction bases not matched to a gene: 6. Germline CDR1 reads MNHEY; CDR2 reads SMNVEV (reference sequence). The CDR3 length is 17 residues. The CDR3 DNA sequence: TGTGCCAGCAGTAACGGACAGGGCTACTCTGGGGCCAACGTCCTGACTTTC. It yields the protein CASSNGQGYSGANVLTF.

The rearrangement uses TRBV5-1 and TRBJ1-6; TRBD1 aligns across 7 bases. The CDR3 has 15 residues. The V and J ends lost 3 bases and 7 bases, in that order; junction bases with no gene match: 7. Germline CDR1 reads SGHRS; CDR2 reads YFSETQ. The CDR3 region has the DNA TGCGCCAGCAGCTGGGAGGGACAGCCAAATTCACCCCTCCACTTT. Translating gives CASSWEGQPNSPLHF.

J is TRBJ1-1 and V is TRBV6-1; the D gene is possibly TRBD1 (5 bases). CDR1 MNHNS and CDR2 SASEGT come from the germline V gene. There are 13 residues in the CDR3. The V end lost 6 bases, the J end lost 0 bases, and 8 bases lay between the germline ends. CDR3 sequence: CASRGLMNTEAFF. The CDR3 coding sequence is TGTGCCAGCAGGGGACTCATGAACACTGAAGCTTTCTTT.

The chain is built from TRBV20-1 and TRBJ2-7; TRBD1 is a possible D gene (5 bases). The CDR3 is 11 residues long. Trimming pared 3 bases from V and 5 bases from J, leaving 8 bases between. Germline V gives CDR1 DFQATT, CDR2 SNEGSKA (reference sequence). CDR3 residues: CSARRQNEQYF. In DNA form, the CDR3 reads TGCAGTGCTAGGAGACAGAACGAGCAGTACTTC.

This chain joins TRBV21-1 and TRBJ2-2; the table's D call, TRBD1, has no DNA check behind it. TRBV21-1 is reported as a pseudogene. The CDR3 contains 16 residues. The CDR3 coding sequence is TGTGCCAGCAGTTCTATGGGACAGATCGTTACCGGGGAGCTGTTTTTT. Its protein product is CASSSMGQIVTGELFF.

The gene calls are TRBV10-3 and TRBJ1-2; 9 bases are shared with TRBD1. Trimming at V came to 11 bases and at J to 8 bases, leaving 6 bases not matched to a gene. The CDR3 spans 11 residues. The germline CDR1 and CDR2 sequences are ENHRY and SYGVKD. CDR3 nucleotides: TGTGCCTCCGGGACAGGGAAAGGCTACACCTTC. It codes for CASGTGKGYTF.